One and the same sample provided the 8 T cell receptor beta chains below, sequenced in a study of T cell responses to AZD1222 COVID-19 vaccine (dated by TCRdb to the early 2020s). The meaning of the sample's time point label: baseline before first vaccination. The library relied on the immunoSEQ multiplex PCR assay. Drawn from immuneACCESS, this table holds only the in-frame rearrangements with V and J called that TCRdb kept. Clones are partly lost; checked studies trace under half to an unresolved V gene and leave the rest unexplained. The sample table contains about 140,000 clones; only one count was recorded for 85% to 95% of them. 1.1% to 1.5% of the sample comes from the top ten. Sequencing was performed on peripheral blood, taken on day 0 of AZD1222 vaccination. Source of these receptors: an adult in good health.

V is TRBV27 and J is TRBJ1-1; 11 bases line up with TRBD1. The CDR3 contains 18 residues. Looked up from germline, CDR1 is MNHEY and CDR2 is SMNVEV (reference sequence). The ends lost 8 bases at V and 2 bases at J; junction bases unmatched: 16. The CDR3 region is CASDWNPGQGVENTEAFF. CDR3 sequence (DNA): TGTGCCAGCGACTGGAATCCGGGACAGGGGGTAGAAAACACTGAAGCTTTCTTT.

The chain recombines TRBV19 with TRBJ1-1, with no clear D. Germline V lookup: CDR1 LNHDA, CDR2 SQIVND (reference sequence). This CDR3 is 11 amino acids long. Trimming removed 10 bases from V and 1 base from J, with 7 bases in between. DNA of the CDR3: TGTGCCATTCCTGGGAACACTGAAGCTTTCTTT. Translating gives CAIPGNTEAFF. Looking up the rest from reference TRBV19 and TRBJ1-1 gives the full variable domain: DGGITQSPKYLFRKEGQNVTLSCEQNLNHDAMYWYRQDPGQGLRLIYYSQIVNDFQKGDIAEGYSVSREKKESFPLTVTSAQKNPTAFYLCAIPGNTEAFFGQGTRLTVV.

The chain couples TRBV15 to TRBJ2-7; a possible D gene is TRBD1 (7 bases). The CDR3 is made up of 15 amino acids. Germline CDR1 reads LNHNV; CDR2 reads YYDKDF (reference sequence). Trimming removed 1 base from V and 4 bases from J, with 14 bases in between. The DNA of the CDR3 is TGTGCCACCAGCAGAGGGCAGGGGGAGGTATACGAGCAGTACTTC. It is translated as CATSRGQGEVYEQYF.

J is TRBJ1-2 and V is TRBV15; 11 positions match TRBD1. The CDR3 length is 15 residues. With V trimmed by 0 bases and J by 8 bases, 5 bases remained unmatched. CDR1 is LNHNV, CDR2 YYDKDF, per germline (reference sequence). The CDR3 loop is CATSRDLDRGRGYTF. CDR3 DNA sequence: TGTGCCACCAGCAGAGATCTGGACAGGGGGCGCGGCTACACCTTC.

J is TRBJ1-4 and V is TRBV2; tentative D call: TRBD1 (5 bases). The CDR3 is 15 residues long. V was clipped by 8 bases and J by 5 bases, with 18 bases between them. In germline, CDR1 is SNHLY, CDR2 FYNNEI. CDR3 sequence: CASLSGKTANEKLFF. Written as DNA, the CDR3 is TGTGCCAGCCTCTCCGGAAAGACAGCAAATGAAAAACTGTTTTTT.

In its sample, this clone was seen a few times. The chain joins TRBV4-1 to TRBJ2-7; the D is unclear. Deletions cut 0 bases from V and 1 base from J, with 7 bases between. The CDR3 extends over 14 amino acids. Germline CDR1 and CDR2: MGHRA and YSYEKL. CDR3 DNA: TGCGCCAGCAGCCAAGATGTCGGGTCCTACGAGCAGTACTTC. It specifies CASSQDVGSYEQYF.

This sequence joins TRBV4-1 and TRBJ2-5, with 15 bases identical to TRBD2. Trimming at V came to 5 bases and at J to 4 bases, leaving 14 bases not matched to a gene. This CDR3 contains 19 residues. Germline assignment: CDR1 MGHRA and CDR2 YSYEKL. The DNA of the CDR3 is TGCGCCAGCAGCACCCCAGGACTAGCGGGAGGGCCGGGGCGAGAGACCCAGTACTTC. It yields the protein CASSTPGLAGGPGRETQYF.

This rearrangement joins TRBV7-2 to TRBJ2-3; 12 nucleotides match TRBD2. In germline, CDR1 is SGHTA, CDR2 FQGNSA. The CDR3 runs to 16 residues. Trimming removed 4 bases from V and 2 bases from J; junction bases left unmatched: 4. CDR3 sequence: CASSSGLAGYTDTQYF. The DNA of the CDR3 is TGTGCCAGCAGCTCCGGACTAGCGGGATACACAGATACGCAGTATTTT.